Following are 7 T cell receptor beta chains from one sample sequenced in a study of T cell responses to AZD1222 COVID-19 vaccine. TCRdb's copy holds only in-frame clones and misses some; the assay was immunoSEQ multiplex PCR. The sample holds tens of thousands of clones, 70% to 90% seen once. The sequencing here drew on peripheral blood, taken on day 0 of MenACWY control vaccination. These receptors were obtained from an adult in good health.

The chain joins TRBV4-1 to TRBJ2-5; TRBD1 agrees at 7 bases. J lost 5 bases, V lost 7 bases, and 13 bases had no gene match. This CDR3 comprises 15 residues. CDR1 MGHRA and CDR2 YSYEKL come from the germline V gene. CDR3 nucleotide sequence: TGCGCCAGCACTCCCGGGGACAGAGGTTACGAGACCCAGTACTTC. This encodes CASTPGDRGYETQYF.

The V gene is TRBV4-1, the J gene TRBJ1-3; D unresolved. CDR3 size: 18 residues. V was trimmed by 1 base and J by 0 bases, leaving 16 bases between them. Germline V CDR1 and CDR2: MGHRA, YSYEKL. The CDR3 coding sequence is TGCGCCAGCAGCCAAGGAGTAAGAGACAAGTTCTCTGGAAACACCATATATTTT. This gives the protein CASSQGVRDKFSGNTIYF.

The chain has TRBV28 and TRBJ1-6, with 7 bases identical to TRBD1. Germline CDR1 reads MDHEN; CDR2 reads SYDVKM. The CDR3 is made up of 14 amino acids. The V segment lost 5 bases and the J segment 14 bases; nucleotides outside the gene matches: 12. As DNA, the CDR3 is TGTGCCAGCAGTATCCATGGACAGGCCGGCACCCTCCACTTT. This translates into CASSIHGQAGTLHF. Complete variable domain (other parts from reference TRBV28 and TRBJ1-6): DVKVTQSSRYLVKRTGEKVFLECVQDMDHENMFWYRQDPGLGLRLIYFSYDVKMKEKGDIPEGYSVSREKKERFSLILESASTNQTSMYLCASSIHGQAGTLHFGNGTRLTVT.

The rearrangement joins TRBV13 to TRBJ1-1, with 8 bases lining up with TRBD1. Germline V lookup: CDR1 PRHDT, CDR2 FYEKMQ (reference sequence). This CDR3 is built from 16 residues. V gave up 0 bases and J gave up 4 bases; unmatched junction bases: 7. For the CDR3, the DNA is TGTGCCAGCAGCTTAGGGGGTCAGGGGGCGGGCACTGAAGCTTTCTTT. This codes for CASSLGGQGAGTEAFF.

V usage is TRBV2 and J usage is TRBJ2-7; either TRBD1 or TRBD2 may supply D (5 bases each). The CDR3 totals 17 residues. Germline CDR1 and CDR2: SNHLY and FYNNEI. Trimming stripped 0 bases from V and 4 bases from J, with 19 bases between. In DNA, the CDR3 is TGTGCCAGCAGTGAAGCCCCCGTCGGGGCGGGTAGGTACGAGCAGTACTTC. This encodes CASSEAPVGAGRYEQYF.

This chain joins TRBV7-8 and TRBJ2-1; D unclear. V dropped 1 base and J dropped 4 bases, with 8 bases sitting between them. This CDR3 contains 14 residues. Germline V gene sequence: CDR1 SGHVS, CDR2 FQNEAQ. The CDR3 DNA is TGTGCCAGCAGCTTAGGAGCCCAGTACAATGAGCAGTTCTTC. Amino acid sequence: CASSLGAQYNEQFF.

This CDR3 reads CATSTQGGSDTQYF. In nucleotides, the CDR3 is TGTGCCACCAGCACGCAGGGGGGCTCCGATACGCAGTATTTT. V and J are TRBV15 and TRBJ2-3, with a weak D call TRBD1 (7 bases). V lost 4 bases to trimming and J lost 6 bases, with 14 bases between them. The CDR3 runs 14 residues. Germline CDR1 reads LNHNV; CDR2 reads YYDKDF (reference sequence).